This T cell receptor (beta chain) appears in the sequencing data of a study of technical replicates of blood from a handful of donors. V lost 5 bases and J lost 5; bases outside the gene matches: 5. This CDR3 is 14 amino acids long. Per the germline V gene, CDR1 is MRHNA and CDR2 is SNTAGT. Sequencing used immunoSEQ multiplex PCR; TCRdb keeps in-frame clones, though not all of them. There are around 67,000 clones in the sample; 80% to 95% occur only once, and around 0.34% lies in the top ten. This sequence was found in a human donor in good health. This chain joins TRBV6-4 and TRBJ2-2; 7 bases map to TRBD2. Sequenced sample: T cells isolated from PBMCs. In DNA form, the CDR3 reads TGTGCCAGCAGTAGCGAGGGAGGGACCGGGGAGCTGTTTTTT. As protein: CASSSEGGTGELFF.